The 6 T cell receptor beta chains below all came from one sample that was sequenced in a study of CD8+ T cells in alopecia areata. The authors extracted RNA and reverse transcribed it into cDNA as the sequencing template. The repertoire was sequenced with immunoSEQ multiplex PCR; TCRdb's copy has only in-frame clones and lacks some. The sample yields some 150,000 clones, 86% seen once. Regarding treatment: oral pan-JAK inhibitor, 5-10 mg twice daily. Sample: CD8+ T cells sorted from blood, taken at week 4, from a patient treated with tofacitinib. The receptors originated from a human donor with alopecia areata.

This chain links TRBV14 with TRBJ1-1, with D possibly being TRBD1 (6 bases). Germline values: CDR1 SGHDN, CDR2 FVKESK. The CDR3 is 16 amino acids. With 0 bases removed from V and 0 bases from J, the gap between germline ends came to 11 bases. CDR3 DNA: TGTGCCAGCAGCCAAGACGCGGGGGCTGTGAACACTGAAGCTTTCTTT. It translates to CASSQDAGAVNTEAFF.

In this sample, this clone turned up once. The V gene is TRBV30, the J gene TRBJ2-7; TRBD2 matches at 7 bases. CDR3 length: 13 amino acids. Per the germline V gene, CDR1 is GTSNPN and CDR2 is SVGIG (reference sequence). V shed 0 bases, J shed 5 bases, and the junction held 4 bases outside the gene matches. The DNA for the CDR3 is TGTGCCTGGAGTGTACTAGCGAAAAACGAGCAGTACTTC. This codes for CAWSVLAKNEQYF.

The V call is TRBV29-1, the J call TRBJ2-3; D tentatively fits TRBD1 or TRBD2 (5 bases each). The V gene lost 7 bases and the J gene lost 0 bases, with 32 bases spanning the gap. Germline V gene data show CDR1 as SQVTM and CDR2 as ANQGSEA. The CDR3 runs to 20 residues. The CDR3 protein is CSAKVGGPQPGALSTDTQYF. The CDR3 bases are TGCAGCGCCAAGGTTGGCGGTCCACAACCCGGGGCCCTTAGCACAGATACGCAGTATTTT.

This chain uses TRBV6-6 with TRBJ2-7, with D possibly being TRBD1 (6 bases). The CDR3 sequence is 14 residues long. The germline V gene has CDR1 MNHNY and CDR2 SVGAGI (reference sequence). V lost 5 bases to trimming and J lost 3 bases, with 14 bases between them. The CDR3 bases are TGTGCCAGCAGTAAGTCAGGGGAAGTCTACGAGCAGTACTTC. The encoded protein is CASSKSGEVYEQYF.

This chain uses TRBV5-1 with TRBJ2-1; 10 nucleotides line up with TRBD1. CDR1 and CDR2 (germline): SGHRS, YFSETQ. This CDR3 region has 14 residues. The J segment lost 8 bases and the V segment lost 4 bases, leaving 6 bases of the junction unmatched. The CDR3 sequence is CASSLTGGLDEQFF. The DNA of the CDR3 is TGCGCCAGCAGCCTGACAGGGGGCTTGGATGAGCAGTTCTTC.

The V call is TRBV30, the J call TRBJ1-1; possible D gene TRBD1, 6 bases. Germline V gene sequence: CDR1 GTSNPN, CDR2 SVGIG (reference sequence). V lost 3 bases to trimming and J lost 5 bases, with 7 bases between them. The CDR3 sequence is 11 residues long. The CDR3 reads CAWRGATEAFF. DNA of the CDR3: TGTGCCTGGAGGGGGGCGACTGAAGCTTTCTTT.